The 10 T cell receptor beta chains below all came from one sample that was sequenced in a study of T cell repertoires in cytomegalovirus infection. TCRdb called the reads again in MiXCR, with one record for every CDR3 protein. The table records fewer than 950,000 distinct CDR3 sequences, about 31% of them present only once. No antigens are known for them. The sample here was cultured CD8+ T cells from PBMCs, taken from culture after CMV antigen stimulation. These receptors originate from a human donor in good health (CMV status not recorded). Some clones in this sample may be carry-over from other donors' samples.

The chain joins TRBV12-3 or TRBV12-4 to TRBJ2-7; D may be TRBD2 (5 bases). Between the trimmed V and J ends, which lost 3 bases and 1 base, there was a span of 13 bases. This CDR3 contains 15 residues. CDR3: CASSFEGMGSYEQYF. CDR3 DNA sequence: TGTGCCAGCAGTTTCGAGGGAATGGGATCCTACGAGCAGTACTTC.

The chain links TRBV29-1 to TRBJ2-3; 7 positions match TRBD1. There are 15 residues in the CDR3. The germline gives CDR1 SQVTM, CDR2 ANQGSEA. The V gene end was trimmed by 1 base and the J gene end by 0 bases; junction bases not matched to a gene: 4. The CDR3 sequence: CSVEGGQLSTDTQYF. The CDR3 DNA reads TGCAGCGTTGAAGGGGGACAGCTAAGCACAGATACGCAGTATTTT.

This clonotype was recorded once. The chain employs TRBV7-6 and TRBJ1-1; no clear D gene. The CDR3 extends over 15 amino acids. V lost 4 bases, J lost 11 bases, and 23 bases lay in between. From germline, CDR1 is SGHVS and CDR2 FNYEAQ. For the CDR3, the DNA is TGTGCCAGCAGCTCAGTGCAGGAGGACCTAAACCGGGCTTTCTTT. It yields the protein CASSSVQEDLNRAFF. The full variable domain, with the rest looked up from reference TRBV7-6 and TRBJ1-1, is GAGVSQSPRYKVTKRGQDVALRCDPISGHVSLYWYRQALGQGPEFLTYFNYEAQQDKSGLPNDRFSAERPEGSISTLTIQRTEQRDSAMYRCASSSVQEDLNRAFFGQGTRLTVV.

The gene calls are TRBV28 and TRBJ2-3, with 8 nucleotides matching TRBD2. After removal of 6 bases from V and 6 bases from J, the junction contained 17 bases not matched to a gene. This CDR3 has 17 residues. Germline loops: CDR1 MDHEN, CDR2 SYDVKM. CDR3: CASRTLSWAGGPDTQYF. CDR3 DNA sequence: TGTGCCAGCAGAACTTTGTCTTGGGCGGGGGGTCCGGATACGCAGTATTTT.

Of note for this clonotype: The junction departs from the called germline gene at one end, perhaps through a read error. The V gene is TRBV6-5, the J gene TRBJ1-5; no definite D call. Germline V gene sequence: CDR1 MNHEY, CDR2 SVGAGI. CDR3 length equals 14 residues. The CDR3 DNA reads as TGTGCCAGCGGTTACTTGGCGGGGAGGGAGCCCCAGCATTTT. This translates into CASGYLAGREPQHF.

This clonotype was found a few times. V and J are TRBV11-2 and TRBJ2-1, with 11 bases lining up with TRBD2. V was pared by 1 base and J by 4 bases, with 3 bases of the junction left unmatched. Germline CDR1 SGHAT, CDR2 FQNNGV. CDR3 size: 16 residues. CDR3 protein: CASSLGPSGGYNEQFF. CDR3 in DNA: TGTGCCAGCAGCTTAGGTCCTAGCGGGGGGTACAATGAGCAGTTCTTC.

Only a few counts were recorded for this clonotype. This sequence joins TRBV2 and TRBJ1-5; D is unresolved. The CDR3 runs to 15 residues. V was cut by 1 base and J by 0 bases, with 7 bases left in between. Per germline, CDR1 SNHLY and CDR2 FYNNEI. CDR3 region: CASSEGSYSNQPQHF. DNA for the CDR3: TGTGCCAGCAGTGAAGGATCGTATAGCAATCAGCCCCAGCATTTT.

The rearrangement links TRBV7-9 to TRBJ2-5; D gene ambiguous. Trimming shortened V by 5 bases and J by 5 bases, and 15 bases separated the two germline ends. Germline V gene lookup returns CDR1 SEHNR and CDR2 FQNEAQ (reference sequence). CDR3 length: 14 residues. As DNA, the CDR3 is TGTGCCAGCAGCCCCCCCTATGCGGTGGAGACCCAGTACTTC. Its protein is CASSPPYAVETQYF.

This clonotype was detected only a few times. V gene TRBV19 combines with J gene TRBJ1-1; 8 bases fit TRBD1. Germline values: CDR1 LNHDA, CDR2 SQIVND (reference sequence). The V segment lost 5 bases and the J segment 6 bases; nucleotides outside the gene matches: 8. This CDR3 has 14 residues. The CDR3 DNA sequence: TGTGCCAGTAGTCCCTGGGCAGGGGGCGCTGAAGCTTTCTTT. Its translation is CASSPWAGGAEAFF.

V is TRBV19 and J is TRBJ2-7; no firm D call. This CDR3 contains 13 residues. From germline, CDR1 is LNHDA and CDR2 SQIVND (reference sequence). The V gene lost 2 bases and the J gene lost 1 base, with 6 bases spanning the gap. CDR3 in DNA: TGTGCCAGTAGTATATCGATTTCCTACGAGCAGTACTTC. Translated, it gives CASSISISYEQYF.